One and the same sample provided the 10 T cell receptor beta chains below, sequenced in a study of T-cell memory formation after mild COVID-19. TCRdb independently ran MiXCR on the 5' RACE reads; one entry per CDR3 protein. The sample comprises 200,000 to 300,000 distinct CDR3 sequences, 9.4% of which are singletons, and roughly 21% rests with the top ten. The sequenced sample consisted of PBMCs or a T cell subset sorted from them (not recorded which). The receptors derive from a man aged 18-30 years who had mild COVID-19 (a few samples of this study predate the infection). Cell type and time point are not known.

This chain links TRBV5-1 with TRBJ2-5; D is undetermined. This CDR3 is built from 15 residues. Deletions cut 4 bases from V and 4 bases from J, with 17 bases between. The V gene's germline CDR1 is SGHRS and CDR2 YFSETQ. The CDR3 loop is CASSLPGRKAETQYF. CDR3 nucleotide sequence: TGCGCCAGCAGCCTCCCCGGGCGAAAGGCAGAGACCCAGTACTTC.

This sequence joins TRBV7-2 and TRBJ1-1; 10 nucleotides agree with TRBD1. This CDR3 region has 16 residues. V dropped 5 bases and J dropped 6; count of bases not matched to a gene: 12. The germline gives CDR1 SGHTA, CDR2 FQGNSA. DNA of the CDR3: TGTGCCAGCAGCCCGATAGGGGACAGGGGCAAGGCTGAAGCTTTCTTT. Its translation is CASSPIGDRGKAEAFF.

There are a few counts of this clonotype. The CDR3 reads CASSLVREMELFF. In DNA form, the CDR3 reads TGTGCCAGCAGCTTGGTACGGGAAATGGAGCTGTTTTTT. The J gene is TRBJ2-2, the V gene TRBV7-9; tentative D call: TRBD2 (5 bases). Germline assignment: CDR1 SEHNR and CDR2 FQNEAQ (reference sequence). V lost 3 bases to trimming and J lost 10 bases, with 12 bases between them. This CDR3 has 13 amino acids.

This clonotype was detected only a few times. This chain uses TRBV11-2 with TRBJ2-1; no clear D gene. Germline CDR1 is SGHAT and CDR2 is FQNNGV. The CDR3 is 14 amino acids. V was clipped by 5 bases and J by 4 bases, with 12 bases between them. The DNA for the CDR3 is TGTGCCAGCAGCCGAGAGACGGAATACAATGAGCAGTTCTTC. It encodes CASSRETEYNEQFF.

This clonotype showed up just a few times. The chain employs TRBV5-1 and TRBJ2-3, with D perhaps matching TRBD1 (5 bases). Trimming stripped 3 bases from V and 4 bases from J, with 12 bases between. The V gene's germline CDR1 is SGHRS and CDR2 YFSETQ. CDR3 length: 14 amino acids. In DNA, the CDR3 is TGCGCCAGCAGCTCCTCAGGGTGGGCAGATACGCAGTATTTT. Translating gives CASSSSGWADTQYF.

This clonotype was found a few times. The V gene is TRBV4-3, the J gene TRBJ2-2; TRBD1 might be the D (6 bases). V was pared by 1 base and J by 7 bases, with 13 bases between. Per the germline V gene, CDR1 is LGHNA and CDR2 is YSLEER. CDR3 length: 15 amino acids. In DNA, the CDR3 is TGCGCCAGCAGCCAAGTCCAGGGGTGGGGCGGGGAGCTGTTTTTT. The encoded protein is CASSQVQGWGGELFF.

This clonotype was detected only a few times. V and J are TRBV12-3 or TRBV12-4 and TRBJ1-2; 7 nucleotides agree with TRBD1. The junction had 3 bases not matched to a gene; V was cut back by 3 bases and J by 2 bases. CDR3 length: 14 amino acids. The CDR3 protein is CASSLTGWNYGYTF. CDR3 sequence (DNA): TGTGCCAGCAGTTTGACAGGGTGGAACTATGGCTACACCTTC.

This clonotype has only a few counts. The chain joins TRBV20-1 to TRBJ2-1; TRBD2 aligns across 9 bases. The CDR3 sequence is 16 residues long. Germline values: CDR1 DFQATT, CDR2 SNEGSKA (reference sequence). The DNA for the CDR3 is TGCAGCGCCTCGAGAGGGCGGGGGGGCGCGACCCATGAGCAGTTCTTC. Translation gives CSASRGRGGATHEQFF.

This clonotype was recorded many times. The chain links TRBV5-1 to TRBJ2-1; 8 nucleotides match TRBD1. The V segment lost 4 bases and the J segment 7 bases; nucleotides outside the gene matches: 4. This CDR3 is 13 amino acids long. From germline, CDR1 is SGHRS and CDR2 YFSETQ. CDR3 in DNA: TGCGCCAGCAGCCTGACAGGGGCAAATGAGCAGTTCTTC. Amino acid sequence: CASSLTGANEQFF.

Written as DNA, the CDR3 is TGTGCCACCAGCAGAGGGGGCAGGTCAAACGAGCAGTACGTC. As protein: CATSRGGRSNEQYV. The V gene is TRBV15, the J gene TRBJ2-7; D is perhaps TRBD1 (5 bases). Germline lookup yields CDR1 LNHNV and CDR2 YYDKDF (reference sequence). The CDR3 has 14 amino acids. V dropped 1 base and J dropped 5 bases, with 12 bases sitting between them.